Below are 18 T cell receptor beta chains sequenced from a single sample in a study of blood T cell repertoires in COVID-19. TCRdb keeps only in-frame clones here, not all; method: immunoSEQ multiplex PCR. The repertoire holds around 68,000 clones, with roughly 92% as singletons. Sequences were obtained from peripheral blood. The receptors originated from a man between 65 and 85 years old with active COVID-19.

The chain couples TRBV5-1 to TRBJ2-5; D might be TRBD2 (5 bases). This CDR3 spans 14 amino acids. V dropped 3 bases and J dropped 2 bases, with 11 bases sitting between them. Germline CDR1 and CDR2: SGHRS and YFSETQ. In DNA form, the CDR3 reads TGCGCCAGCAGCTCATGGACTGGACAAGAGACCCAGTACTTC. This encodes CASSSWTGQETQYF.

The rearrangement joins TRBV5-1 to TRBJ2-1, with D possibly TRBD2 on 6 matching bases. V lost 2 bases, J lost 2 bases, and 17 bases lay in between. In germline, CDR1 is SGHRS, CDR2 YFSETQ. The CDR3 is 17 amino acids. The CDR3 nucleotides read TGCGCCAGCAGCTTTAAAGTAGCCTGGGGGGCCTACAATGAGCAGTTCTTC. This gives the protein CASSFKVAWGAYNEQFF.

V is TRBV18 and J is TRBJ2-7, with 9 bases fitting TRBD1. The trim removed 2 bases at V and 4 bases at J, leaving 3 bases unmatched. Germline V lookup: CDR1 KGHSH, CDR2 LQKENI. The CDR3 is 14 residues long. CDR3 in DNA: TGTGCCAGCTCACCAAAACAGGGGGCGTACGAGCAGTACGTC. It translates to CASSPKQGAYEQYV.

The genes are TRBV5-1 and TRBJ2-7, with D possibly TRBD1 on 6 matching bases. Trimming left V 0 bases short and J 3 bases short, with 7 bases between. Germline V gene data show CDR1 as SGHRS and CDR2 as YFSETQ. The CDR3 extends over 13 amino acids. The CDR3 bases are TGCGCCAGCAGCTTGGACAGGGTCTACGAGCAGTACTTC. This gives the protein CASSLDRVYEQYF. The full variable domain, completed using reference TRBV5-1 and TRBJ2-7, is KAGVTQTPRYLIKTRGQQVTLSCSPISGHRSVSWYQQTPGQGLQFLFEYFSETQRNKGNFPGRFSGRQFSNSRSEMNVSTLELGDSALYLCASSLDRVYEQYFGPGTRLTVT.

This clone appeared a few times. The chain recombines TRBV11-2 with TRBJ1-1; maybe TRBD1 (6 bases). The CDR3 is made up of 15 amino acids. CDR1 is SGHAT, CDR2 FQNNGV, per germline. The ends were cut back, 4 bases at V and 1 base at J, with 13 bases in the middle. CDR3 DNA: TGTGCCAGCAGCTGGGCGCGGGGGCCGAACACTGAAGCTTTCTTT. It specifies CASSWARGPNTEAFF.

In this sample, this clone turned up once. The rearrangement links TRBV18 to TRBJ1-1; possibly TRBD1 for D (5 bases). Germline lookup yields CDR1 KGHSH and CDR2 LQKENI. This CDR3 has 14 residues. Between the trimmed V and J ends, which lost 5 bases and 0 bases, there was a span of 10 bases. CDR3 bases: TGTGCCAGCTCAACGACAGCTCTGAACACTGAAGCTTTCTTT. It encodes CASSTTALNTEAFF.

The V call is TRBV7-2, the J call TRBJ2-3, with D possibly matching TRBD2 (6 bases). This CDR3 has 17 amino acids. V gave up 1 base and J gave up 11 bases, with 25 bases separating them. Germline assignment: CDR1 SGHTA and CDR2 FQGNSA. For the CDR3, the DNA is TGTGCCAGCAGCTTAGGGCCAGAGGGAGGTTCACGGGATGTGCAGTATTTT. It specifies CASSLGPEGGSRDVQYF.

The chain has TRBV2 and TRBJ2-1, with D perhaps matching TRBD2 (6 bases). Between the trimmed V and J ends, which lost 4 bases and 6 bases, there was a span of 13 bases. The CDR3 is 14 amino acids. Germline assignment: CDR1 SNHLY and CDR2 FYNNEI. CDR3 in amino acids: CASSGAGTFNEQFF. CDR3 DNA: TGTGCCAGCAGTGGGGCAGGGACTTTCAATGAGCAGTTCTTC.

The genes are TRBV6-1 and TRBJ2-7; 9 nucleotides match TRBD1. Germline V lookup: CDR1 MNHNS, CDR2 SASEGT. V was pared by 4 bases and J by 2 bases, with 9 bases of the junction left unmatched. This CDR3 has 16 residues. CDR3 nucleotides: TGTGCCAGCAGTGGCCACAGGGGGCGGGAAACCTACGAGCAGTACGTC. It translates to CASSGHRGRETYEQYV.

This chain joins TRBV7-9 and TRBJ1-5; D is ambiguous. Trimming removed 3 bases from V and 3 bases from J, with 12 bases in between. CDR3 size: 15 residues. Germline CDR1 reads SEHNR; CDR2 reads FQNEAQ (reference sequence). CDR3 DNA sequence: TGTGCCAGCAGCTTCGACAACTTTCCCAATCAGCCCCAGCATTTT. Translation gives CASSFDNFPNQPQHF.

This sequence joins TRBV7-3 and TRBJ1-4; 8 nucleotides agree with TRBD1. Germline CDR1 is SGHTA and CDR2 is FQGTGA. The CDR3 extends over 15 amino acids. V shed 5 bases, J shed 3 bases, and the junction held 5 bases outside the gene matches. CDR3 loop: CASSAGTGANEKLFF. The CDR3 DNA follows: TGTGCCAGCAGCGCCGGGACAGGAGCTAATGAAAAACTGTTTTTT.

The rearrangement uses TRBV7-2 and TRBJ2-3; TRBD1 matches at 9 bases. V was clipped by 4 bases and J by 6 bases; unmatched bases: 8. CDR3 length: 15 residues. The germline gives CDR1 SGHTA, CDR2 FQGNSA. In DNA, the CDR3 is TGTGCCAGCAGCTCGCCGGGACAGGGTAGGGATACGCAGTATTTT. Encoded protein: CASSSPGQGRDTQYF.

This clone was observed a single time. J is TRBJ2-3 and V is TRBV6-6; 10 bases align to TRBD2. J gave up 2 bases and V 6 bases, and 5 bases lay outside the gene matches. This CDR3 contains 15 residues. Germline assignment: CDR1 MNHNY and CDR2 SVGAGI (reference sequence). CDR3 region: CASRRSGGVTDTQYF. CDR3 coding DNA: TGTGCCAGCAGAAGGAGCGGGGGGGTCACAGATACGCAGTATTTT.

The V and J genes are TRBV25-1 and TRBJ2-2; TRBD1 might be the D (6 bases). Per the germline V gene, CDR1 is MGHDK and CDR2 is SYGVNS. This CDR3 region has 15 residues. The V end lost 2 bases, the J end lost 5 bases, and 12 bases lay between the germline ends. This chain's CDR3 is CASSEPGVKTGELFF. The CDR3 region has the DNA TGTGCCAGCAGTGAACCAGGGGTAAAAACCGGGGAGCTGTTTTTT.

The chain uses TRBV12-3 or TRBV12-4 and TRBJ2-3; D call uncertain. The length of the CDR3 is 13 residues. Trimming removed 3 bases at V and 3 bases at J, with 7 bases between. The CDR3 region has the DNA TGTGCCAGCAGTTTCCCAGGAACAGATACGCAGTATTTT. This codes for CASSFPGTDTQYF.

This rearrangement joins TRBV21-1 to TRBJ1-2; no check of the table's D call, TRBD1, against the DNA was made. TRBV21-1 is reported as a pseudogene. This CDR3 region has 15 residues. This CDR3 is CASSKVRQDGYGYTF. The DNA of the CDR3 is TGTGCCAGCAGCAAAGTTAGACAGGATGGCTATGGCTACACCTTC.

The CDR3 reads CASSFLRTGGNQPQHF. The CDR3 DNA follows: TGTGCCAGCAGTTTCCTCCGGACAGGGGGCAATCAGCCCCAGCATTTT. The chain uses TRBV28 and TRBJ1-5; 9 nucleotides agree with TRBD1. Looked up from germline, CDR1 is MDHEN and CDR2 is SYDVKM. The length of the CDR3 is 16 residues. Trimming removed 3 bases from V and 2 bases from J; junction bases left unmatched: 5. The whole variable domain, remainder taken from reference TRBV28 and TRBJ1-5, is DVKVTQSSRYLVKRTGEKVFLECVQDMDHENMFWYRQDPGLGLRLIYFSYDVKMKEKGDIPEGYSVSREKKERFSLILESASTNQTSMYLCASSFLRTGGNQPQHFGDGTRLSIL.

The chain combines TRBV19 with TRBJ2-4; D uncertain. Trimming left V 3 bases short and J 0 bases short, with 9 bases between. Per the germline V gene, CDR1 is LNHDA and CDR2 is SQIVND (reference sequence). The CDR3 is 15 residues long. CDR3: CASSILNTAKNIQYF. The CDR3 DNA reads TGTGCCAGTAGTATCCTAAATACAGCCAAAAACATTCAGTACTTC.